What follows describes a single TCR beta chain. Its target is not known. These data belong to a study of T cell responses to AZD1222 COVID-19 vaccine. Study information: Pooling was applied to second doses at about 4 or about 12 weeks.

Overall study results and limits: White British people made up most donors, females outnumbered males, and clonal diversity was possibly underestimated.

The V and J ends lost 5 bases and 1 base, in that order; junction bases with no gene match: 3. From germline, CDR1 is KGHDR and CDR2 SFDVKD. The CDR3 length is 14 residues. Data came from immunoSEQ multiplex PCR; TCRdb stores just in-frame clones and leaves some out. The sample lists approximately 120,000 clones; more than 70% were seen once. This material consisted of peripheral blood, taken on day 0 of AZD1222 vaccination. The clonotype comes from an adult in good health. J is TRBJ1-2 and V is TRBV24-1, with 7 bases matching TRBD1. CDR3 region: CATSGQGDNYGYTF. The CDR3 coding sequence is TGTGCCACCAGTGGTCAGGGGGATAACTATGGCTACACCTTC.